This entry lists 28 T cell receptor beta chains sequenced from one sample in a study of blood T cells in healthy people across ages. A second roughly 7 to 12 cycle PCR used barcoded and J-beta primers. TCRdb called the 5' RACE reads again in MiXCR, with one record for every CDR3 protein. The table records 710,000 or so distinct CDR3 sequences, about 24% of them present only once. Sequenced sample: blood. These receptors were taken from a man between 65 and 85 years old in good health.

This clonotype was picked up a small number of times. One end of the junction does not line up with germline, which may come from a read error. In DNA, the CDR3 is TGTGCCAGCAGCCTAACTAGCGGGAGTTGGGAGACCCAGTACTTC. Translation gives CASSLTSGSWETQYF. The chain recombines TRBV7-3 with TRBJ2-5; 11 nucleotides align to TRBD2. The CDR3 has 15 residues. The germline V gene encodes CDR1 SGHTA and CDR2 FQGTGA.

This clonotype was counted a few times. The chain combines TRBV6-6 with TRBJ2-1, with D perhaps assigned TRBD1 or TRBD2 (5 bases each). The V end lost 5 bases, the J end lost 4 bases, and 15 bases lay between the germline ends. This CDR3 has 15 residues. Germline-derived CDR1 and CDR2 are MNHNY and SVGAGI (reference sequence). CDR3 nucleotides: TGTGCCAGCAGTCCGGGGACCGCCCAATACAATGAGCAGTTCTTC. Its protein is CASSPGTAQYNEQFF.

This clonotype was observed a handful of times. CDR3 coding DNA: TGTGCCAGTCTATACTCCCCCGTGGGGGGCTACACCTTC. Protein: CASLYSPVGGYTF. The chain links TRBV28 to TRBJ1-2; D is ambiguous. The germline V and J ends were trimmed by 9 bases and 8 bases, with 19 bases remaining between them. The V gene's germline CDR1 is MDHEN and CDR2 SYDVKM. The CDR3 length is 13 residues.

This clonotype was seen a few times. The chain links TRBV27 to TRBJ2-7; 8 nucleotides match TRBD1. The closer fit of TRBJ2-1 to the DNA end suggests the J call may be wrong. The length of the CDR3 is 14 residues. The germline gives CDR1 MNHEY, CDR2 SMNVEV (reference sequence). CDR3 loop: CASGTHNTGGEQFF. The CDR3 DNA is TGTGCCAGCGGAACCCATAACACAGGGGGTGAGCAGTTCTTC.

This clonotype came up a few times. The CDR3 spells CATSRSLATEQYV. CDR3 DNA sequence: TGTGCCACCAGCAGATCACTAGCGACCGAGCAGTACGTC. The chain has TRBV15 and TRBJ2-7, with 7 bases that match TRBD2. Unmatched junction bases numbered 4, after V lost 2 bases and J lost 6 bases. This CDR3 has 13 amino acids. Germline values: CDR1 LNHNV, CDR2 YYDKDF (reference sequence).

The J gene is TRBJ1-1, the V gene TRBV7-2; D uncertain. Per the germline V gene, CDR1 is SGHTA and CDR2 is FQGNSA. The germline V and J ends were trimmed by 3 bases and 1 base, with 9 bases remaining between them. This CDR3 comprises 14 residues. In nucleotides, the CDR3 is TGTGCCAGCAGCTTGGCCAGTCAGAACACTGAAGCTTTCTTT. It specifies CASSLASQNTEAFF.

The V and J genes are TRBV11-2 and TRBJ2-4, with D possibly being TRBD1 (6 bases). CDR1 is SGHAT, CDR2 FQNNGV, per germline. V was shortened by 5 bases and J by 0 bases, with 20 bases between the two germline ends. The CDR3 consists of 18 residues. CDR3 loop: CASSPDPGQGSAKNIQYF. CDR3 nucleotide sequence: TGTGCCAGCAGCCCAGACCCAGGGCAGGGGTCAGCCAAAAACATTCAGTACTTC.

This chain links TRBV7-3 with TRBJ2-1, with 8 bases that match TRBD1. Losses at the gene ends were 2 bases for V and 7 bases for J; bases not matched to a gene: 10. Germline CDR1 reads SGHTA; CDR2 reads FQGTGA. The CDR3 consists of 16 residues. CDR3 bases: TGTGCCAGCAGCTTAGAAGAGACAGGGGTCTCAAATGAGCAGTTCTTC. Translating it yields CASSLEETGVSNEQFF.

The V call is TRBV9, the J call TRBJ1-2; the match to TRBD1 covers 10 bases. The V gene end was trimmed by 3 bases and the J gene end by 8 bases; junction bases not matched to a gene: 16. The CDR3 consists of 17 residues. Germline values: CDR1 SGDLS, CDR2 YYNGEE. CDR3: CASSGSSDRGQVWGYTF. The CDR3 DNA reads as TGTGCCAGCAGCGGATCCTCCGACAGGGGGCAGGTTTGGGGCTACACCTTC.

The rearrangement uses TRBV16 and TRBJ1-5, with D unresolved. The CDR3 runs to 15 residues. The germline V and J ends were trimmed by 0 bases and 3 bases, with 9 bases remaining between them. Germline values: CDR1 KGHSY, CDR2 FQNENV. Written as DNA, the CDR3 is TGTGCCAGCAGCCAATCGCAAGGTGCCAATCAGCCCCAGCATTTT. This codes for CASSQSQGANQPQHF.

This chain connects TRBV4-1 to TRBJ2-3, with TRBD2 matching over 7 bases. This CDR3 region has 16 residues. Germline V gene sequence: CDR1 MGHRA, CDR2 YSYEKL. Trimming removed 1 base from V and 5 bases from J; junction bases left unmatched: 9. Written as DNA, the CDR3 is TGCGCCAGCAGCCAAGCTGTGGTAGCGGGTAGAGATACGCAGTATTTT. It codes for CASSQAVVAGRDTQYF.

As to this clonotype: At one of its ends the junction is not consistent with the germline gene, which may arise from a read error. The genes are TRBV18 and TRBJ2-4; perhaps TRBD1 as D (6 bases). Germline V gene lookup returns CDR1 KGHSH and CDR2 LQKENI. The CDR3 totals 17 residues. The CDR3 is CASTPTVQGAGKNIQYF. Here the CDR3 DNA reads TGTGCCAGCACACCAACGGTACAGGGTGCGGGTAAAAACATTCAGTACTTC.

This clonotype was observed a few times. The CDR3: CASSVGLAGGLNEQFF. The DNA of the CDR3 is TGTGCCAGCAGCGTAGGACTAGCGGGAGGCCTCAATGAGCAGTTCTTC. V usage is TRBV3-1 and J usage is TRBJ2-1; TRBD2 aligns across 14 bases. The J segment lost 6 bases and the V segment lost 5 bases, leaving 6 bases of the junction unmatched. Germline-derived CDR1 and CDR2 are LGHDT and YNNKEL (reference sequence). CDR3 size: 16 residues.

V is TRBV12-3 or TRBV12-4 and J is TRBJ1-2; 11 nucleotides align to TRBD1. J was trimmed by 7 bases and V by 5 bases; bases with no gene match: 12. The CDR3 loop spans 16 amino acids. The CDR3 loop is CASSLRDRGVFSGYTF. For the CDR3, the DNA is TGTGCCAGCAGTCTTCGGGACAGGGGGGTTTTCAGTGGCTACACCTTC.

The J gene is TRBJ2-3, the V gene TRBV6-5; D gene ambiguous. CDR3 size: 14 residues. CDR1 is MNHEY and CDR2 is SVGAGI in the germline V gene. Trimming cost V 0 bases and J 3 bases, with 7 bases left between them. The CDR3 coding sequence is TGTGCCAGCAGTTACTCGATAGTGACAGATACGCAGTATTTT. Translation gives CASSYSIVTDTQYF.

This clonotype was detected ten times or more. The chain employs TRBV12-3 or TRBV12-4 and TRBJ1-6; D not resolved. Trimming shortened V by 1 base and J by 9 bases, and 22 bases separated the two germline ends. The CDR3 covers 18 residues. CDR3: CASSLGSFFNPGGSPLHF. CDR3 in DNA: TGTGCCAGCAGTTTAGGCAGCTTCTTTAATCCGGGTGGTTCACCCCTCCACTTT.

This clonotype was observed a few times. J is TRBJ1-5 and V is TRBV5-1, with D possibly matching TRBD1 (5 bases). V lost 3 bases and J 3 bases, leaving 7 bases between the germline ends. CDR1 and CDR2 from the germline V gene are SGHRS and YFSETQ. The CDR3 length is 13 residues. CDR3 nucleotides: TGCGCCAGCAGCTCGGACATCAATCAGCCCCAGCATTTT. Protein product: CASSSDINQPQHF.

The sample holds a few counts of this clonotype. The chain combines TRBV6-5 with TRBJ1-2; 9 nucleotides align to TRBD1. Looked up from germline, CDR1 is MNHEY and CDR2 is SVGAGI. The CDR3 spans 14 residues. Trimming took 7 bases from V and 4 from J; bases not matched to a gene: 7. The DNA for the CDR3 is TGTGCCAGCATCAAACAGGGGGCTGGCTATGGCTACACCTTC. Translating gives CASIKQGAGYGYTF.

The chain uses TRBV20-1 and TRBJ2-7; D is undetermined. The CDR3 is made up of 14 amino acids. V was pared by 1 base and J by 7 bases, with 17 bases between. Per the germline V gene, CDR1 is DFQATT and CDR2 is SNEGSKA (reference sequence). CDR3 region: CSARGPSGEMEQYF. The CDR3 DNA reads TGCAGTGCTAGAGGGCCTAGTGGGGAAATGGAGCAGTACTTC.

The rearrangement joins TRBV29-1 to TRBJ1-2; 9 bases align to TRBD1. CDR1 and CDR2 from the germline V gene are SQVTM and ANQGSEA. The CDR3 spans 15 residues. Trimming at V came to 0 bases and at J to 4 bases, leaving 6 bases not matched to a gene. The CDR3: CSVEDLGQGGYGYTF. Written as DNA, the CDR3 is TGCAGCGTTGAAGATTTGGGACAGGGTGGCTATGGCTACACCTTC.

The chain recombines TRBV27 with TRBJ1-5; D is unresolved. V lost 2 bases to trimming and J lost 0 bases, with 8 bases between them. From germline, CDR1 is MNHEY and CDR2 SMNVEV (reference sequence). There are 15 residues in the CDR3. CDR3 nucleotide sequence: TGTGCCAGCAGTTTAATGCAGAGTAGCAATCAGCCCCAGCATTTT. It codes for CASSLMQSSNQPQHF.

This clonotype was found a few times. Relative to the germline gene, one junction end is altered; a read error may explain this. V and J are TRBV5-1 and TRBJ1-4; D unresolved. From germline, CDR1 is SGHRS and CDR2 YFSETQ. The CDR3 extends over 17 amino acids. CDR3 DNA: TGCGCCAGCAGCTTGGTTGGCCCGATTGCAACTAATGAGAAACTGTTTTTT. It specifies CASSLVGPIATNEKLFF.

This clonotype was observed at least ten times. One end of the junction does not line up with germline, which may come from a read error. V usage is TRBV5-1 and J usage is TRBJ2-1, with no clear D. This CDR3 has 11 amino acids. CDR1 and CDR2 from the germline V gene are SGHRS and YFSETQ. For the CDR3, the DNA is TGTGCCAGCAGCCTCCACAATGAGCAGTTCTTC. The encoded protein is CASSLHNEQFF.

The J gene is TRBJ1-4, the V gene TRBV7-2; D remains unclear. CDR3 length equals 14 residues. Germline CDR1 and CDR2: SGHTA and FQGNSA. The V and J ends lost 4 bases and 0 bases respectively, with 6 bases between them. CDR3 residues: CASSSGTTNEKLFF. CDR3 nucleotides: TGTGCCAGCAGCTCGGGCACAACTAATGAAAAACTGTTTTTT.

This clonotype was seen a handful of times. In DNA, the CDR3 is TGCAGTGCTAGAGATAAGGGCCTAGCGGGGGGGACGTTCGGAGATACGCAGTATTTT. This translates into CSARDKGLAGGTFGDTQYF. The chain carries TRBV20-1 and TRBJ2-3; 12 bases fit TRBD2. With 0 bases clipped from V and 5 bases from J, the junction kept 15 bases outside the gene matches. This CDR3 spans 19 amino acids. The germline gives CDR1 DFQATT, CDR2 SNEGSKA (reference sequence).

The genes are TRBV29-1 and TRBJ1-4; tentative D call: TRBD1 (6 bases). This CDR3 region has 14 residues. Per the germline V gene, CDR1 is SQVTM and CDR2 is ANQGSEA. V was clipped by 4 bases and J by 3 bases, with 12 bases between them. The CDR3 sequence: CSVGTGPPNEKLFF. Here the CDR3 DNA reads TGCAGCGTTGGAACAGGGCCCCCTAATGAAAAACTGTTTTTT. Together with reference TRBV29-1 and TRBJ1-4, the CDR3 gives the full variable domain: SAVISQKPSRDICQRGTSLTIQCQVDSQVTMMFWYRQQPGQSLTLIATANQGSEATYESGFVIDKFPISRPNLTFSTLTVSNMSPEDSSIYLCSVGTGPPNEKLFFGSGTQLSVL.

The table lists this clonotype with a few counts. In DNA form, the CDR3 reads TGTGCCAGCTCAGTGGACAGGAGGTCATCCTACGAGCAGTACTTC. Its protein is CASSVDRRSSYEQYF. This chain uses TRBV18 with TRBJ2-7; 7 positions match TRBD1. From germline, CDR1 is KGHSH and CDR2 LQKENI. Trimming at V came to 5 bases and at J to 1 base, leaving 8 bases not matched to a gene. The CDR3 contains 15 residues. Variable domain in full (rest from reference TRBV18 and TRBJ2-7): NAGVMQNPRHLVRRRGQEARLRCSPMKGHSHVYWYRQLPEEGLKFMVYLQKENIIDESGMPKERFSAEFPKEGPSILRIQQVVRGDSAAYFCASSVDRRSSYEQYFGPGTRLTVT.

This chain connects TRBV11-2 to TRBJ2-3, with 9 bases lining up with TRBD2. Germline trimming cut 0 bases from V and 6 bases from J; bases unmatched to any gene: 4. CDR1 and CDR2 from the germline V gene are SGHAT and FQNNGV. The CDR3 spans 15 residues. CDR3 sequence reads: CASSLDRGGEDTQYF. The CDR3 DNA follows: TGTGCCAGCAGCTTAGATCGCGGGGGGGAGGATACGCAGTATTTT.